The present entry profiles one T cell receptor beta chain with its context. What it recognizes is unknown. This sample stems from a study of T cell clonotyping in hematopoietic cell transplantation. Whole-study results and caveats: Graft donor and pretransplant recipient Inverse Simpson Index values predicted broader posttransplant TCR diversity. Few recipient clonotypes overlapped donors; over 97% were de novo at given depth.

Measured with immunoSEQ multiplex PCR; TCRdb has only the in-frame clones, and not every one. The sample carries approximately 4,300 clones, over 90% recorded once. Here the sequenced sample was PBMCs, taken 30 days after allogeneic stem cell transplant. The receptor comes from a male patient aged 50 or older who had an allogeneic stem cell transplant from a related donor, so the T cells may come from the graft donor. Some clones in this sample may be carry-over from other donors' samples.

CDR3 protein: CASPSPGQGGEQYF. DNA of the CDR3: TGTGCCAGCCCTTCCCCGGGACAGGGTGGCGAGCAGTACTTC. The V call is TRBV6-4, the J call TRBJ2-7; TRBD1 matches at 9 bases. Germline V gene sequence: CDR1 MRHNA, CDR2 SNTAGT. The CDR3 contains 14 residues. The junction had 11 bases not matched to a gene; V was cut back by 8 bases and J by 6 bases.